This T cell receptor beta chain was documented in a study of control samples from healthy donors and cancer patients. Repertoires were generated with immunoSEQ multiplex PCR, while TCRdb's copy carries only in-frame clones and drops some. This sample yields about 220,000 clones, of which around 94% are seen a single time; 1.5% belongs to the top ten. Per the germline V gene, CDR1 is SGHTA and CDR2 is FQGTGA. With 4 bases removed from V and 5 bases from J, the gap between germline ends came to 12 bases. CDR3 length: 13 amino acids. Sequencing was done on a sample of blood. This receptor was taken from a man aged 45-60 years in good health. V is TRBV7-3 and J is TRBJ2-7; D not resolved. CDR3: CASSSPPLHEQYF. DNA of the CDR3: TGTGCCAGCAGCTCCCCACCCCTCCACGAGCAGTACTTC.